These 25 T cell receptor beta chains were all obtained from the same sample, sequenced in a study of CD8+ T cells in alopecia areata. RNA extraction and reverse transcription yielded cDNA as sequencing template. Only in-frame clones appear in the TCRdb table, and some are missing; sequencing was by immunoSEQ multiplex PCR. The sample carries nearly 95,000 clones, 70% to 80% recorded once. The treatment denotes: oral pan-JAK inhibitor, 5-10 mg twice daily. The sequenced sample was CD8+ T cells sorted from blood, obtained around week 44, from a patient treated with tofacitinib. These receptors were obtained from a human donor with alopecia areata.

This sequence joins TRBV25-1 and TRBJ1-2; D remains ambiguous. The V gene's germline CDR1 is MGHDK and CDR2 SYGVNS. The CDR3 runs to 13 residues. V dropped 7 bases and J dropped 6 bases, with 15 bases sitting between them. CDR3 sequence reads: CASKLSLMDGYTF. As DNA, the CDR3 is TGTGCCAGCAAACTTAGTTTAATGGATGGCTACACCTTC.

The V and J genes are TRBV19 and TRBJ1-5; no clear D. Between the trimmed V and J ends, which lost 0 bases and 3 bases, there was a span of 9 bases. Germline assignment: CDR1 LNHDA and CDR2 SQIVND (reference sequence). The CDR3 consists of 15 residues. CDR3 loop: CASSIDRGTNQPQHF. The CDR3 coding sequence is TGTGCCAGTAGTATAGATCGTGGAACCAATCAGCCCCAGCATTTT.

The rearrangement joins TRBV10-2 to TRBJ1-2; 7 bases fit TRBD1. Germline V gene sequence: CDR1 WSHSY, CDR2 SAAADI. V lost 7 bases and J lost 0; bases outside the gene matches: 8. CDR3 size: 15 residues. CDR3 sequence reads: CASTPDRRANYGYTF. CDR3 bases: TGCGCCAGCACACCGGACAGGAGAGCTAACTATGGCTACACCTTC.

The chain joins TRBV5-1 to TRBJ2-1; TRBD1 matches 8 bases. J was trimmed by 7 bases and V by 2 bases; bases with no gene match: 5. This CDR3 is built from 14 residues. Looked up from germline, CDR1 is SGHRS and CDR2 is YFSETQ. CDR3 sequence: CASSFRTGFNEQFF. CDR3 sequence (DNA): TGCGCCAGCAGCTTTAGGACAGGGTTTAATGAGCAGTTCTTC.

The CDR3 is CASSQDESATYEQYF. The CDR3 DNA follows: TGCGCCAGCAGCCAAGACGAATCGGCCACCTACGAGCAGTACTTC. V and J are TRBV4-1 and TRBJ2-7; D is unresolved. Trimming took 0 bases from V and 2 from J, leaving 11 bases between them. Germline CDR1 MGHRA, CDR2 YSYEKL. This CDR3 is 15 amino acids long.

The rearrangement joins TRBV27 to TRBJ2-1; no clear D gene. Between the trimmed V and J ends, which lost 5 bases and 8 bases, there was a span of 13 bases. The CDR3 covers 13 residues. CDR1 is MNHEY and CDR2 is SMNVEV in the germline V gene (reference sequence). The CDR3 reads CASSPPPRDEQFF. DNA for the CDR3: TGTGCCAGCAGTCCCCCCCCTAGGGATGAGCAGTTCTTC.

With respect to this clone: One end of the junction does not line up with germline, which may come from a read error. CDR3 residues: CASSPYGTSGGTKNF. CDR3 nucleotide sequence: TGTGCCAGCAGCCCCTATGGGACTAGCGGGGGCACTAAAAACTTC. This chain links TRBV7-8 with TRBJ2-7, with 14 bases aligning to TRBD2. There are 15 residues in the CDR3. Germline-derived CDR1 and CDR2 are SGHVS and FQNEAQ.

The rearrangement links TRBV14 to TRBJ2-6; 8 positions match TRBD1. CDR1 is SGHDN, CDR2 FVKESK, per germline. The J segment lost 2 bases and the V segment lost 1 base, leaving 7 bases of the junction unmatched. CDR3 size: 18 residues. The CDR3 region is CASSQVHQGATGANVLTF. CDR3 DNA: TGTGCCAGCAGCCAAGTCCACCAGGGGGCTACTGGGGCCAACGTCCTGACTTTC.

This clone was counted between two and nine times. CDR3 coding DNA: TGTGCCAGCAGCCTCGACAATGAGCAGTTCTTC. Its translation: CASSLDNEQFF. The V gene is TRBV9, the J gene TRBJ2-1, with D hard to call. Trimming shortened V by 4 bases and J by 5 bases, and 4 bases separated the two germline ends. This CDR3 has 11 amino acids. CDR1 SGDLS and CDR2 YYNGEE come from the germline V gene.

This chain joins TRBV7-8 and TRBJ1-1, with D hard to call. Germline values: CDR1 SGHVS, CDR2 FQNEAQ. The germline V and J ends were trimmed by 5 bases and 4 bases, with 17 bases remaining between them. The CDR3 length is 15 residues. Written as DNA, the CDR3 is TGTGCCAGCAGCCATAAAGGGATGTCTTCCACTGAAGCTTTCTTT. Encoded protein: CASSHKGMSSTEAFF.

The chain uses TRBV6-6 and TRBJ1-5; D unresolved. Germline values: CDR1 MNHNY, CDR2 SVGAGI (reference sequence). Trimming left V 5 bases short and J 8 bases short, with 16 bases between. The CDR3 is 14 amino acids. CDR3 sequence (DNA): TGTGCCAGCAGTATCCGTGCGGGCGTGGAGCCCCAGCATTTT. The encoded protein is CASSIRAGVEPQHF.

This chain connects TRBV25-1 to TRBJ2-7; 7 bases align to TRBD2. J gave up 6 bases and V 2 bases, and 7 bases lay outside the gene matches. The CDR3 has 14 residues. Per the germline V gene, CDR1 is MGHDK and CDR2 is SYGVNS. The CDR3 DNA is TGTGCCAGCAGTGAAGGGGGGGGAAGGGGCGAGCAGTACTTC. Encoded protein: CASSEGGGRGEQYF.

This chain links TRBV25-1 with TRBJ1-6, with D possibly TRBD1 on 6 matching bases. The CDR3 is 16 residues long. Germline V gene data show CDR1 as MGHDK and CDR2 as SYGVNS. The V end lost 2 bases, the J end lost 0 bases, and 8 bases lay between the germline ends. DNA for the CDR3: TGTGCCAGCAGTGAACGAGGGGGCTCCTATAATTCACCCCTCCACTTT. It encodes CASSERGGSYNSPLHF.

The gene calls are TRBV7-9 and TRBJ1-2; D is possibly TRBD1 (6 bases). Deletions cut 1 base from V and 6 bases from J, with 9 bases between. Germline CDR1 and CDR2: SEHNR and FQNEAQ (reference sequence). This CDR3 is 13 amino acids long. The CDR3 reads CASSLGDTHGYTF. The CDR3 DNA reads as TGTGCCAGCAGCTTAGGGGACACTCATGGCTACACCTTC.

The gene calls are TRBV2 and TRBJ2-1, with D tentatively TRBD1 or TRBD2 (5 bases each). From germline, CDR1 is SNHLY and CDR2 FYNNEI. The CDR3 loop spans 15 amino acids. V was shortened by 3 bases and J by 7 bases, with 16 bases between the two germline ends. The CDR3, as DNA: TGTGCCAGCAGTGATCGGCAGGGCCGGGAAAATGAGCAGTTCTTC. Translating it yields CASSDRQGRENEQFF.

This chain connects TRBV29-1 to TRBJ1-1, with TRBD1 as a possible D gene (6 bases). From germline, CDR1 is SQVTM and CDR2 ANQGSEA. CDR3 length: 15 residues. The V gene lost 4 bases and the J gene lost 0 bases, with 15 bases spanning the gap. CDR3 region: CSVVFGGRMNTEAFF. Here the CDR3 DNA reads TGCAGCGTTGTCTTTGGGGGGCGGATGAACACTGAAGCTTTCTTT. The full variable domain, completed using reference TRBV29-1 and TRBJ1-1, is SAVISQKPSRDICQRGTSLTIQCQVDSQVTMMFWYRQQPGQSLTLIATANQGSEATYESGFVIDKFPISRPNLTFSTLTVSNMSPEDSSIYLCSVVFGGRMNTEAFFGQGTRLTVV.

The V call is TRBV7-9, the J call TRBJ1-1; a possible D gene is TRBD1 (5 bases). Trimming took off 3 bases at V and 2 bases at J, with 10 bases between the two ends. CDR1 and CDR2 from the germline V gene are SEHNR and FQNEAQ (reference sequence). This CDR3 contains 14 residues. The CDR3 loop is CASSLGGSNTEAFF. The CDR3 region has the DNA TGTGCCAGCAGCTTGGGGGGATCAAACACTGAAGCTTTCTTT. Full variable domain (missing parts from reference TRBV7-9 and TRBJ1-1): DTGVSQNPRHKITKRGQNVTFRCDPISEHNRLYWYRQTLGQGPEFLTYFQNEAQLEKSRLLSDRFSAERPKGSFSTLEIQRTEQGDSAMYLCASSLGGSNTEAFFGQGTRLTVV.

This sequence joins TRBV5-6 and TRBJ1-1; D gene ambiguous. The CDR3 sequence is 12 residues long. Trimming removed 3 bases at V and 7 bases at J, with 10 bases between. Germline V gives CDR1 SGHDT, CDR2 YYEEEE. The CDR3 reads CASSSPRVEAFF. The CDR3 coding sequence is TGTGCCAGCAGCTCCCCCCGGGTTGAAGCTTTCTTT.

This chain links TRBV9 with TRBJ1-1; TRBD1 might be the D (5 bases). CDR1 and CDR2 from the germline V gene are SGDLS and YYNGEE. There are 13 residues in the CDR3. Between the trimmed V and J ends, which lost 3 bases and 3 bases, there was a span of 9 bases. CDR3 DNA: TGTGCCAGCAGCGCCGGACATTACACTGAAGCTTTCTTT. Protein: CASSAGHYTEAFF.

The chain couples TRBV13 to TRBJ1-1; TRBD1 agrees at 8 bases. Trimming took 2 bases from V and 3 from J; bases not matched to a gene: 8. This CDR3 has 16 amino acids. The germline CDR1 and CDR2 sequences are PRHDT and FYEKMQ (reference sequence). The CDR3: CASSLRATGEYTEAFF. The CDR3 DNA reads as TGTGCCAGCAGCTTAAGGGCGACAGGGGAATACACTGAAGCTTTCTTT.

The chain links TRBV7-8 to TRBJ2-1; no clear D. The CDR3 length is 16 residues. In germline, CDR1 is SGHVS, CDR2 FQNEAQ. V lost 1 base, J lost 5 bases, and 15 bases lay in between. CDR3 DNA sequence: TGTGCCAGCAGCTTAGTGGCCACGGCTGTGAACAATGAGCAGTTCTTC. This encodes CASSLVATAVNNEQFF.

Details on this clone: Other DNA sequences in this sample translate to the same CDR3. The rearrangement uses TRBV5-1 and TRBJ2-7; D may be TRBD1 (6 bases). With 0 bases removed from V and 5 bases from J, the gap between germline ends came to 9 bases. Germline V gene lookup returns CDR1 SGHRS and CDR2 YFSETQ. CDR3 size: 13 residues. CDR3 in DNA: TGCGCCAGCAGCTTGGGCCAGGGGAACGAGCAGTACTTC. Translating gives CASSLGQGNEQYF.

Relative to its sample, this clone is medium-sized (0.01 to 0.1%). The chain uses TRBV25-1 and TRBJ2-5; possible D gene TRBD1, 6 bases. V was cut by 5 bases and J by 1 base, with 23 bases left in between. This CDR3 has 18 residues. Germline V gives CDR1 MGHDK, CDR2 SYGVNS. The CDR3 nucleotides are TGTGCCAGCAGTTTCCCCCGAGGACAGACAGATCTCCAAGAGACCCAGTACTTC. It translates to CASSFPRGQTDLQETQYF.

Here the CDR3 DNA reads TGTGCCTGGGGAACAGGGGGCTCCAGCGCCGGGGAGCTGTTTTTT. The encoded protein is CAWGTGGSSAGELFF. The V call is TRBV30, the J call TRBJ2-2; TRBD1 aligns across 9 bases. Germline loops: CDR1 GTSNPN, CDR2 SVGIG (reference sequence). This CDR3 is 15 amino acids long. Unmatched junction bases numbered 10, after V lost 5 bases and J lost 6 bases.

The DNA of the CDR3 is TGCAGCGTTGAAACGGGAAACACTGAAGCTTTCTTT. It translates to CSVETGNTEAFF. This chain links TRBV29-1 with TRBJ1-1; D call uncertain. Germline CDR1 reads SQVTM; CDR2 reads ANQGSEA. The CDR3 runs to 12 residues. Trimming took 2 bases from V and 2 from J, leaving 6 bases between them.